The next 27 T cell receptor beta chains were all read from a single sample in a study of cytomegalovirus exposure and HLA in healthy donors. The PCR was carried out with 60 Vbeta primers and 13 Jbeta primers. Profiling relied on immunoSEQ multiplex PCR, and the TCRdb table lists in-frame clones only, not all of them. This table holds about 90,000 clones, over 65% found once. The specimen was PBMCs. Receptor source: a man aged 25-45 years in good health and CMV-seropositive.

V gene TRBV11-2 combines with J gene TRBJ2-1; D might be TRBD2 (6 bases). The CDR3 loop spans 15 amino acids. The ends were cut back, 5 bases at V and 5 bases at J, with 16 bases in the middle. In germline, CDR1 is SGHAT, CDR2 FQNNGV. The CDR3 here is CASSLGGLRDNEQFF. CDR3 nucleotide sequence: TGTGCCAGCAGCCTTGGGGGACTTAGGGACAATGAGCAGTTCTTC.

The chain has TRBV13 and TRBJ1-2; D call uncertain. This CDR3 spans 13 amino acids. The V end was cut by 0 bases, the J end by 7 bases, with 9 bases between. Germline loops: CDR1 PRHDT, CDR2 FYEKMQ (reference sequence). The CDR3 sequence is CASSLGAESGYTF. For the CDR3, the DNA is TGTGCCAGCAGCTTAGGGGCAGAATCTGGCTACACCTTC.

The V call is TRBV27, the J call TRBJ1-3; no definite D call. Germline CDR1 MNHEY, CDR2 SMNVEV (reference sequence). The germline V and J ends were trimmed by 3 bases and 4 bases, with 10 bases remaining between them. This CDR3 is 14 amino acids long. CDR3 region: CASSLAGVGNTIYF. CDR3 DNA sequence: TGTGCCAGCAGTTTGGCAGGCGTGGGAAACACCATATATTTT.

The chain recombines TRBV7-6 with TRBJ2-7; D unclear. Germline loops: CDR1 SGHVS, CDR2 FNYEAQ. V lost 6 bases and J 0 bases, leaving 6 bases between the germline ends. The CDR3 contains 12 residues. In DNA form, the CDR3 reads TGTGCCAGCAGTGACACCTCCTACGAGCAGTACTTC. Its protein is CASSDTSYEQYF.

The chain is built from TRBV23-1 and TRBJ2-3; possible D gene TRBD2, 6 bases. TRBV23-1 is an ORF, and what it does is uncertain. The CDR3 length is 19 residues. V shed 8 bases and J shed 0 bases, with 27 bases lying between them. The CDR3 nucleotides are TGCGCCAGCGGCCCCCCCTGGAGGGACGGGGAGCCTAGCACAGATACGCAGTATTTT. Its translation: CASGPPWRDGEPSTDTQYF.

V usage is TRBV30 and J usage is TRBJ1-1; D unclear. CDR3 size: 13 residues. Trimming removed 2 bases at V and 10 bases at J, with 17 bases between. The germline V gene encodes CDR1 GTSNPN and CDR2 SVGIG (reference sequence). The chain's CDR3 is CAWSRFIVEVAFF. The CDR3 DNA follows: TGTGCCTGGAGTAGATTTATAGTAGAGGTAGCTTTCTTT.

V gene TRBV19 combines with J gene TRBJ1-3; D is unclear. V was trimmed by 5 bases and J by 2 bases, leaving 10 bases between them. This CDR3 contains 14 residues. Germline V gene sequence: CDR1 LNHDA, CDR2 SQIVND (reference sequence). This CDR3 reads CASSYGETGNTIYF. The CDR3, as DNA: TGTGCCAGTAGTTACGGGGAAACTGGAAACACCATATATTTT.

To note about this clone: Sequence at one end of the junction differs from germline and may be a read error. The chain employs TRBV5-1 and TRBJ2-6, with TRBD2 matching over 11 bases. The CDR3 runs to 18 residues. Germline CDR1 SGHRS, CDR2 YFSETQ. This CDR3 reads CASSSGGGLGPGANVLPF. The CDR3 nucleotides are TGCGCCAGCAGTAGCGGGGGGGGCCTGGGACCTGGGGCCAACGTCCTGCCTTTC.

The chain employs TRBV2 and TRBJ1-2; 8 bases align to TRBD1. J lost 7 bases, V lost 5 bases, and 9 bases had no gene match. The CDR3 totals 14 residues. Germline CDR1 and CDR2: SNHLY and FYNNEI. This chain's CDR3 is CASSNRGDRGGYTF. As DNA, the CDR3 is TGTGCCAGCAGTAACAGGGGGGACCGAGGTGGCTACACCTTC.

The V and J genes are TRBV19 and TRBJ2-7, with 9 bases identical to TRBD1. The CDR3 runs 15 residues. The V and J ends lost 5 bases and 7 bases, in that order; junction bases with no gene match: 12. In germline, CDR1 is LNHDA, CDR2 SQIVND (reference sequence). This CDR3 is CASSWTGAGLGEQYF. As DNA, the CDR3 is TGTGCCAGTAGTTGGACAGGGGCAGGGCTAGGGGAGCAGTACTTC.

The CDR3, as DNA: TGCGCCAGCAGCTCGCTAGCGGACTACGAGCAGTACTTC. It encodes CASSSLADYEQYF. This chain joins TRBV5-1 and TRBJ2-7, with 7 nucleotides matching TRBD2. CDR3 length: 13 amino acids. Germline V gene data show CDR1 as SGHRS and CDR2 as YFSETQ. Unmatched junction bases numbered 3, after V lost 3 bases and J lost 3 bases.

The chain recombines TRBV2 with TRBJ1-6, with 8 bases identical to TRBD1. This CDR3 comprises 11 residues. The junction had 3 bases not matched to a gene; V was cut back by 6 bases and J by 14 bases. Per germline, CDR1 SNHLY and CDR2 FYNNEI. CDR3 protein: CASSGQGSLHF. CDR3 DNA: TGTGCCAGCAGCGGACAGGGATCCCTCCACTTT.

A single count supports this clone. One end of the junction is discordant with germline, which a read error may explain. The J gene is TRBJ1-5, the V gene TRBV6-1; 7 bases agree with TRBD1. The germline V gene has CDR1 MNHNS and CDR2 SASEGT. CDR3 length equals 13 residues. CDR3 in amino acids: CASRGGVGQPQNF. CDR3 sequence (DNA): TGTGCCAGCAGAGGGGGCGTAGGTCAGCCCCAGAATTTT.

The chain has TRBV5-1 and TRBJ1-3; D possibly corresponds to TRBD1 (5 bases). Trimming pared 0 bases from V and 0 bases from J, leaving 7 bases between. Looked up from germline, CDR1 is SGHRS and CDR2 is YFSETQ. This CDR3 has 15 residues. The CDR3 DNA reads as TGCGCCAGCAGCTTGGGGGGGGGCTCTGGAAACACCATATATTTT. This codes for CASSLGGGSGNTIYF.

The chain combines TRBV7-2 with TRBJ2-5; the D is unclear. The V end was cut by 0 bases, the J end by 0 bases, with 5 bases between. The CDR3 spans 14 residues. Germline-derived CDR1 and CDR2 are SGHTA and FQGNSA. The CDR3 loop reads CASSLARNQETQYF. As DNA, the CDR3 is TGTGCCAGCAGCTTAGCGCGGAACCAAGAGACCCAGTACTTC.

V is TRBV7-6 and J is TRBJ2-7, with 7 bases aligning to TRBD2. J was trimmed by 3 bases and V by 0 bases; bases with no gene match: 5. The germline gives CDR1 SGHVS, CDR2 FNYEAQ. CDR3 size: 15 residues. The CDR3 protein is CASSLAEGTNYEQYF. The CDR3 coding sequence is TGTGCCAGCAGCTTAGCAGAAGGGACTAACTACGAGCAGTACTTC.

V is TRBV7-2 and J is TRBJ2-7; TRBD1 might be the D (6 bases). This CDR3 contains 16 residues. V was trimmed by 2 bases and J by 2 bases, leaving 16 bases between them. The germline V gene encodes CDR1 SGHTA and CDR2 FQGNSA. DNA for the CDR3: TGTGCCAGCAGCTTACGGGCGAGGGGACAAGCCTACGAGCAGTACTTC. This sequence encodes CASSLRARGQAYEQYF. Full variable domain (rest looked up from reference TRBV7-2 and TRBJ2-7): GAGVSQSPSNKVTEKGKDVELRCDPISGHTALYWYRQSLGQGLEFLIYFQGNSAPDKSGLPSDRFSAERTGGSVSTLTIQRTQQEDSAVYLCASSLRARGQAYEQYFGPGTRLTVT.

This chain connects TRBV28 to TRBJ2-7; 8 bases are shared with TRBD1. V was pared by 5 bases and J by 4 bases, with 13 bases of the junction left unmatched. The CDR3 is 16 amino acids. CDR1 is MDHEN and CDR2 is SYDVKM in the germline V gene. In DNA, the CDR3 is TGTGCCAGCAGTCAGAACCCAGGGGGCGCGGGGTACGAGCAGTACTTC. As protein: CASSQNPGGAGYEQYF.

The J gene is TRBJ1-5, the V gene TRBV5-4; possibly TRBD1 for D (6 bases). The germline V gene encodes CDR1 SGHNT and CDR2 YYREEE (reference sequence). V was trimmed by 1 base and J by 3 bases, leaving 8 bases between them. The CDR3 has 14 amino acids. The CDR3 region has the DNA TGTGCCAGCAGCTTGCAGGGGTTCAATCAGCCCCAGCATTTT. It specifies CASSLQGFNQPQHF.

This clone came up a few times. The chain joins TRBV19 to TRBJ1-5; D remains ambiguous. Trimming pared 0 bases from V and 0 bases from J, leaving 3 bases between. This CDR3 has 14 amino acids. From germline, CDR1 is LNHDA and CDR2 SQIVND (reference sequence). CDR3 protein: CASSIEYSNQPQHF. CDR3 coding DNA: TGTGCCAGTAGTATAGAATATAGCAATCAGCCCCAGCATTTT.

The V and J genes are TRBV7-9 and TRBJ1-6; D uncertain. The germline V and J ends were trimmed by 4 bases and 7 bases, with 5 bases remaining between them. This CDR3 is 12 amino acids long. Germline assignment: CDR1 SEHNR and CDR2 FQNEAQ (reference sequence). The CDR3 loop is CASSSPNSPLHF. In DNA form, the CDR3 reads TGTGCCAGCAGCTCCCCAAATTCACCCCTCCACTTT.

This clone was counted a few times. The rearrangement links TRBV18 to TRBJ1-2, with 12 positions matching TRBD1. Germline CDR1 is KGHSH and CDR2 is LQKENI. V lost 4 bases, J lost 3 bases, and 9 bases stayed unmatched. The CDR3 length is 17 residues. In nucleotides, the CDR3 is TGTGCCAGCTCACAGAGTATGGGACAGGGGGCGGACTATGGCTACACCTTC. Its translation: CASSQSMGQGADYGYTF.

The V gene is TRBV15, the J gene TRBJ2-3; tentative D call: TRBD1 (6 bases). CDR1 is LNHNV, CDR2 YYDKDF, per germline (reference sequence). CDR3 size: 16 residues. V was cut by 2 bases and J by 4 bases, with 16 bases left in between. This CDR3 reads CATSRLQGGVPDTQYF. The DNA of the CDR3 is TGTGCCACCAGCAGATTACAGGGTGGGGTCCCAGATACGCAGTATTTT.

V gene TRBV18 combines with J gene TRBJ2-1; 10 bases align to TRBD1. CDR3 length equals 15 residues. Looked up from germline, CDR1 is KGHSH and CDR2 is LQKENI. With 4 bases clipped from V and 7 bases from J, the junction kept 7 bases outside the gene matches. DNA for the CDR3: TGTGCCAGCTCACGTGACAGGGGGCCGGGAAATGAGCAGTTCTTC. This gives the protein CASSRDRGPGNEQFF.

J is TRBJ1-1 and V is TRBV2; TRBD1 matches 9 bases. From germline, CDR1 is SNHLY and CDR2 FYNNEI. The CDR3 consists of 15 residues. V trimming: 5 bases; J trimming: 5 bases; junction bases outside the gene matches: 9. Written as DNA, the CDR3 is TGTGCCAGCAGTCTAACAGGGGGCAGTCGGACTGAAGCTTTCTTT. It specifies CASSLTGGSRTEAFF.

This rearrangement joins TRBV13 to TRBJ1-2; a possible D gene is TRBD1 (5 bases). CDR1 is PRHDT and CDR2 is FYEKMQ in the germline V gene (reference sequence). The CDR3 runs 11 residues. V shed 5 bases and J shed 14 bases, with 15 bases lying between them. The CDR3 is CASSLRTPETF. The CDR3 DNA follows: TGTGCCAGCAGCCTCCGGACACCAGAAACCTTC.

The gene calls are TRBV19 and TRBJ1-1; tentative D call: TRBD1 (5 bases). With 4 bases removed from V and 3 bases from J, the gap between germline ends came to 24 bases. CDR1 is LNHDA, CDR2 SQIVND, per germline (reference sequence). CDR3 length equals 18 residues. The CDR3 reads CASSRGTGVPRGDTEAFF. The CDR3 DNA follows: TGTGCCAGTAGTAGGGGGACGGGGGTGCCGCGGGGGGACACTGAAGCTTTCTTT.